A single sample is the source of the 11 T cell receptor beta chains below, sequenced in a study of T-cell memory formation after mild COVID-19. TCRdb independently ran MiXCR on the 5' RACE reads; one entry per CDR3 protein. The table records 500,000 to 600,000 distinct CDR3 sequences, about a sixth of them present only once. Specimen: PBMCs or a T cell subset sorted from them (not recorded which). The receptors derive from an adult woman who had mild COVID-19 (a few samples of this study predate the infection). Cell type and time point are not known.

The rearrangement uses TRBV2 and TRBJ2-3; 8 bases are shared with TRBD1. The V gene's germline CDR1 is SNHLY and CDR2 FYNNEI. The CDR3 spans 14 residues. V trimming: 5 bases; J trimming: 4 bases; junction bases outside the gene matches: 5. Here the CDR3 DNA reads TGTGCCAGCAGTTGGACAGGGTACGCAGATACGCAGTATTTT. Translating it yields CASSWTGYADTQYF.

This clonotype was detected only a few times. This chain uses TRBV6-4 with TRBJ2-3; 8 bases agree with TRBD2. This CDR3 has 16 residues. Germline V gives CDR1 MRHNA, CDR2 SNTAGT. With V trimmed by 2 bases and J by 3 bases, 7 bases remained unmatched. DNA of the CDR3: TGTGCCAGCAGTGACAACGGGGGGGGCGCGACAGATACGCAGTATTTT. Translation: CASSDNGGGATDTQYF.

The table lists this clonotype with a few counts. As DNA, the CDR3 is TGTGCCGCCAGCAGCCAGGTTGGGAGTGGGAATGAGCAGTTCTTC. This translates into CAASSQVGSGNEQFF. J is TRBJ2-1 and V is TRBV4-2; D might be TRBD2 (5 bases). Trimming pared 11 bases from V and 7 bases from J, leaving 24 bases between. This CDR3 has 15 amino acids. CDR1 is LGHNA, CDR2 YNFKEQ, per germline.

The table lists this clonotype with many counts. The chain combines TRBV7-2 with TRBJ2-2, with 7 bases aligning to TRBD1. The ends lost 7 bases at V and 4 bases at J; junction bases unmatched: 9. Germline values: CDR1 SGHTA, CDR2 FQGNSA. The CDR3 covers 15 residues. As DNA, the CDR3 is TGTGCCAGCACCATCGAGGGGGCGCTCACCGGGGAGCTGTTTTTT. Translating it yields CASTIEGALTGELFF.

The rearrangement joins TRBV7-6 to TRBJ2-3; the match to TRBD2 covers 7 bases. This CDR3 spans 18 amino acids. CDR1 is SGHVS, CDR2 FNYEAQ, per germline. With V trimmed by 5 bases and J by 5 bases, 19 bases remained unmatched. The CDR3 spells CASSPTVGLAAVEDTQYF. In DNA, the CDR3 is TGTGCCAGCAGCCCGACAGTGGGTCTAGCGGCGGTGGAAGATACGCAGTATTTT.

This clonotype was seen ten or more times. The chain has TRBV18 and TRBJ1-1; D uncertain. The ends were cut back, 1 base at V and 1 base at J, with 16 bases in the middle. This CDR3 spans 17 amino acids. In germline, CDR1 is KGHSH, CDR2 LQKENI. CDR3 loop: CASSPRSSAGKNTEAFF. CDR3 sequence (DNA): TGTGCCAGCTCACCACGATCTAGTGCCGGGAAGAACACTGAAGCTTTCTTT. The complete variable domain, with remaining parts taken from reference TRBV18 and TRBJ1-1, reads NAGVMQNPRHLVRRRGQEARLRCSPMKGHSHVYWYRQLPEEGLKFMVYLQKENIIDESGMPKERFSAEFPKEGPSILRIQQVVRGDSAAYFCASSPRSSAGKNTEAFFGQGTRLTVV.

The CDR3 loop is CASSEQTGGNGELFF. For the CDR3, the DNA is TGTGCCAGCAGCGAACAGACAGGGGGCAACGGGGAGCTGTTTTTT. The genes are TRBV9 and TRBJ2-2, with TRBD1 matching over 10 bases. The CDR3 sequence is 15 residues long. V trimming: 3 bases; J trimming: 7 bases; junction bases outside the gene matches: 6. Germline loops: CDR1 SGDLS, CDR2 YYNGEE. The full variable domain, in which reference TRBV9 and TRBJ2-2 provide the parts outside the CDR3, is DSGVTQTPKHLITATGQRVTLRCSPRSGDLSVYWYQQSLDQGLQFLIQYYNGEERAKGNILERFSAQQFPDLHSELNLSSLELGDSALYFCASSEQTGGNGELFFGEGSRLTVL.

V gene TRBV3-1 combines with J gene TRBJ2-1; no clear D gene. Per germline, CDR1 LGHDT and CDR2 YNNKEL (reference sequence). The CDR3 covers 12 residues. Trimming cost V 0 bases and J 10 bases, with 7 bases left between them. CDR3 in DNA: TGTGCCAGCAGCCAAGATATACTAGAGCAGTTCTTC. Residues: CASSQDILEQFF.

This clonotype showed up just a few times. The chain links TRBV28 to TRBJ2-3, with D hard to call. This CDR3 contains 16 residues. The V gene's germline CDR1 is MDHEN and CDR2 SYDVKM. Trimming cost V 8 bases and J 4 bases, with 22 bases left between them. The CDR3 DNA is TGTGCCAGCGGCCCCGCCGGGCGGTCCGAGGCAGATACGCAGTATTTT. Translating gives CASGPAGRSEADTQYF.

Only a few counts were recorded for this clonotype. The chain carries TRBV18 and TRBJ1-2; 7 bases map to TRBD1. Germline CDR1 reads KGHSH; CDR2 reads LQKENI. The CDR3 contains 13 residues. V was clipped by 8 bases and J by 4 bases; unmatched bases: 7. CDR3 loop: CASQGQALYGYTF. The CDR3 DNA is TGTGCCAGCCAAGGACAGGCGCTCTATGGCTACACCTTC.

The V and J genes are TRBV7-2 and TRBJ2-3; 12 positions match TRBD2. The CDR3 has 20 amino acids. Germline CDR1 SGHTA, CDR2 FQGNSA. With V trimmed by 3 bases and J by 4 bases, 17 bases remained unmatched. This chain's CDR3 is CASSFTPIPPTSGSADTQYF. The CDR3 nucleotides are TGTGCCAGCAGCTTTACGCCTATACCACCGACTAGCGGGAGCGCAGATACGCAGTATTTT. Using reference TRBV7-2 and TRBJ2-3 for the parts outside the CDR3, the full variable domain is GAGVSQSPSNKVTEKGKDVELRCDPISGHTALYWYRQSLGQGLEFLIYFQGNSAPDKSGLPSDRFSAERTGGSVSTLTIQRTQQEDSAVYLCASSFTPIPPTSGSADTQYFGPGTRLTVL.